The following is a TCR beta chain sequence with its context. Its antigen remains unknown. A multiplex PCR was run with 60 Vbeta primers and 13 Jbeta primers. The repertoire was sequenced with immunoSEQ multiplex PCR; TCRdb's copy has only in-frame clones and lacks some. The sample holds some 180,000 clones, 81% seen once. These data belong to a study of cytomegalovirus exposure and HLA in healthy donors. Study-wide points: Most of the CMV-associated TCR beta chains (in a later analysis) appeared to be HLA-restricted. Across donors, sequencing depth was assumed by presence/absence analyses to be roughly uniform.

This sequence was found in a man aged 40-49 years in good health and CMV-seropositive. The sample was PBMCs.

CDR3 region: CAGSGGLGQETQYF. The CDR3 nucleotides are TGTGCCGGGTCCGGCGGGCTGGGGCAAGAGACCCAGTACTTC. The chain links TRBV7-9 to TRBJ2-5; a possible D gene is TRBD2 (5 bases). Trimming stripped 11 bases from V and 2 bases from J, with 18 bases between. This CDR3 is built from 14 residues. Germline V gene sequence: CDR1 SEHNR, CDR2 FQNEAQ (reference sequence).